Following are 25 T cell receptor beta chains from one sample sequenced in a study of blood T cell repertoires in COVID-19. This table comes from immunoSEQ multiplex PCR, and its TCRdb copy is limited to in-frame clones, with some not included. The sample has fewer than 300,000 clones; more than 70% are singletons. The sample comprised peripheral blood. Receptor source: a woman younger than 35 with acute or convalescent COVID-19.

This chain links TRBV5-1 with TRBJ2-5; 13 bases map to TRBD2. Trimming cost V 0 bases and J 1 base; bases outside gene matches: 6. The CDR3 runs 18 residues. Germline V gene lookup returns CDR1 SGHRS and CDR2 YFSETQ. The CDR3 spells CASSLGGTSGTVQETQYF. In nucleotides, the CDR3 is TGCGCCAGCAGCTTGGGCGGGACTAGCGGGACAGTCCAAGAGACCCAGTACTTC.

This chain uses TRBV19 with TRBJ1-5; TRBD1 matches 7 bases. Germline CDR1 reads LNHDA; CDR2 reads SQIVND (reference sequence). CDR3 size: 14 residues. V was pared by 2 bases and J by 6 bases, with 4 bases of the junction left unmatched. CDR3 loop: CASSITGVGQPQHF. As DNA, the CDR3 is TGTGCCAGTAGTATAACAGGGGTGGGTCAGCCCCAGCATTTT.

This clone has just one count. The chain is built from TRBV5-6 and TRBJ1-1, with 11 nucleotides matching TRBD1. Germline loops: CDR1 SGHDT, CDR2 YYEEEE. The trim removed 0 bases at V and 6 bases at J, leaving 7 bases unmatched. The CDR3 is 16 amino acids. The DNA for the CDR3 is TGTGCCAGCAGCTTGGCCGGGACAGGGGGTGGCCCTGAAGCTTTCTTT. Residues: CASSLAGTGGGPEAFF.

This clone was seen only a few times. The gene calls are TRBV4-3 and TRBJ2-1; 11 nucleotides align to TRBD1. Germline lookup yields CDR1 LGHNA and CDR2 YSLEER. The CDR3 has 16 amino acids. V was pared by 3 bases and J by 7 bases, with 8 bases of the junction left unmatched. For the CDR3, the DNA is TGCGCCAGCAGCCAGGAACCGGGACAGGGGGGGAATGAGCAGTTCTTC. Amino acid sequence: CASSQEPGQGGNEQFF.

This clone showed up just a few times. The rearrangement links TRBV24-1 to TRBJ2-1, with 9 bases identical to TRBD2. Germline V gene lookup returns CDR1 KGHDR and CDR2 SFDVKD. This CDR3 region has 17 residues. Trimming took 2 bases from V and 1 from J; bases not matched to a gene: 5. The DNA of the CDR3 is TGTGCCACCAGTGATTCAGTAGCGGGAGAATCCTACAATGAGCAGTTCTTC. It specifies CATSDSVAGESYNEQFF.

This chain connects TRBV19 to TRBJ1-5, with D perhaps matching TRBD1 (6 bases). With 2 bases removed from V and 0 bases from J, the gap between germline ends came to 14 bases. Germline V gives CDR1 LNHDA, CDR2 SQIVND (reference sequence). CDR3 length: 17 amino acids. The CDR3 bases are TGTGCCAGTAGTATAAGGACAGCAAGCTATAGCAATCAGCCCCAGCATTTT. Encoded protein: CASSIRTASYSNQPQHF.

The V gene is TRBV3-1 (or the pseudogene TRBV3-2), the J gene TRBJ2-7; 7 bases fit TRBD2. Unmatched junction bases numbered 5, after V lost 6 bases and J lost 0 bases. This CDR3 is 14 amino acids long. Looked up from germline, CDR1 is LGHDT and CDR2 is YNNKEL (reference sequence). The DNA for the CDR3 is TGTGCCAGCAGACCGGGACTACACTCCTACGAGCAGTACTTC. This gives the protein CASRPGLHSYEQYF.

This chain uses TRBV11-1 with TRBJ1-6; D is undetermined. The CDR3 loop spans 16 amino acids. Germline V gives CDR1 SGHAT, CDR2 FQDESV (reference sequence). Trimming cost V 3 bases and J 8 bases, with 17 bases left between them. CDR3 DNA sequence: TGTGCCAGCAGCTTTCTCCCCGCAGCCCGGGATTCACCCCTCCACTTT. Protein product: CASSFLPAARDSPLHF.

This clone came up once. The chain uses TRBV3-1 (or the pseudogene TRBV3-2) and TRBJ2-7, with 8 positions matching TRBD2. The CDR3 extends over 15 amino acids. Germline V gives CDR1 LGHDT, CDR2 YNNKEL (reference sequence). With V trimmed by 4 bases and J by 4 bases, 9 bases remained unmatched. CDR3 in amino acids: CASSRRGGGIYEQYF. The CDR3 nucleotides read TGTGCCAGCAGCCGTCGGGGCGGGGGGATATACGAGCAGTACTTC.

V and J are TRBV4-2 and TRBJ1-4; 7 bases line up with TRBD1. The V and J ends lost 4 bases and 4 bases, in that order; junction bases with no gene match: 9. This CDR3 has 16 residues. CDR1 is LGHNA and CDR2 is YNFKEQ in the germline V gene. CDR3 region: CASSPIGQDYNEKLFF. For the CDR3, the DNA is TGTGCCAGCAGCCCTATTGGACAGGATTATAATGAAAAACTGTTTTTT.

The CDR3 DNA is TGTGCCAGCAGGGACAGGGGTGGTAATTCACCCCTCCACTTT. This translates into CASRDRGGNSPLHF. V usage is TRBV2 and J usage is TRBJ1-6; 9 bases agree with TRBD1. CDR3 size: 14 residues. Germline CDR1 reads SNHLY; CDR2 reads FYNNEI. With 6 bases clipped from V and 6 bases from J, the junction kept 3 bases outside the gene matches.

In its sample, this clone was seen a few times. The chain carries TRBV5-1 and TRBJ2-7; possible D gene TRBD2, 6 bases. CDR3 size: 13 residues. The germline CDR1 and CDR2 sequences are SGHRS and YFSETQ. V was shortened by 0 bases and J by 3 bases, with 7 bases between the two germline ends. CDR3 in DNA: TGCGCCAGCAGCTTGGGACTAGACTACGAGCAGTACTTC. It encodes CASSLGLDYEQYF.

The chain recombines TRBV20-1 with TRBJ2-7; maybe TRBD1 (6 bases). The germline V and J ends were trimmed by 3 bases and 6 bases, with 15 bases remaining between them. Germline V gives CDR1 DFQATT, CDR2 SNEGSKA (reference sequence). The CDR3 has 13 residues. CDR3 nucleotides: TGCAGTGCTAGTGGGGGCCAGTTCGGCGAGCAGTACTTC. It is translated as CSASGGQFGEQYF.

V is TRBV18 and J is TRBJ1-1; possible D gene TRBD1, 5 bases. Per germline, CDR1 KGHSH and CDR2 LQKENI. V was pared by 0 bases and J by 11 bases, with 19 bases between. This CDR3 contains 15 residues. In DNA, the CDR3 is TGTGCCAGCTCACCACCGGCAGGGCTTGGCGTTTGGGCTTTCTTT. Translated: CASSPPAGLGVWAFF.

This chain uses TRBV19 with TRBJ1-1; tentatively, D is TRBD1 (6 bases). The CDR3 is 14 residues long. Trimming took off 3 bases at V and 4 bases at J, with 12 bases between the two ends. Looked up from germline, CDR1 is LNHDA and CDR2 is SQIVND (reference sequence). CDR3 in amino acids: CASSIRGAFTEAFF. The CDR3 nucleotides read TGTGCCAGTAGTATTCGGGGGGCTTTCACTGAAGCTTTCTTT.

The gene calls are TRBV25-1 and TRBJ2-2; TRBD2 is a possible D gene (5 bases). This CDR3 spans 14 amino acids. Germline V gene sequence: CDR1 MGHDK, CDR2 SYGVNS. The V gene lost 6 bases and the J gene lost 6 bases, with 14 bases spanning the gap. This CDR3 is CASSKLGEAGELFF. The DNA of the CDR3 is TGTGCCAGCAGCAAACTAGGAGAGGCCGGGGAGCTGTTTTTT.

The CDR3 loop reads CASSVGRLAGVRDTQYF. The DNA for the CDR3 is TGTGCCAGCAGCGTAGGACGGCTAGCGGGAGTGAGAGATACGCAGTATTTT. V and J are TRBV9 and TRBJ2-3, with TRBD2 matching 10 bases. Per the germline V gene, CDR1 is SGDLS and CDR2 is YYNGEE. The CDR3 is 17 amino acids. V was pared by 0 bases and J by 5 bases, with 9 bases of the junction left unmatched.

The J gene is TRBJ1-2, the V gene TRBV28; a possible D gene is TRBD1 (5 bases). V lost 3 bases to trimming and J lost 2 bases, with 7 bases between them. CDR1 is MDHEN, CDR2 SYDVKM, per germline. The CDR3 runs to 13 residues. The CDR3 region has the DNA TGTGCCAGCAGTTTCCAGGGCAACTATGGCTACACCTTC. Its protein is CASSFQGNYGYTF.

The gene calls are TRBV9 and TRBJ2-7, with a tentative D call TRBD2 (6 bases). Between the trimmed V and J ends, which lost 8 bases and 4 bases, there was a span of 16 bases. This CDR3 comprises 13 residues. CDR1 and CDR2 from the germline V gene are SGDLS and YYNGEE. In nucleotides, the CDR3 is TGTGCCAGTGGAAGCGGGTATTCGTACGAGCAGTACTTC. It is translated as CASGSGYSYEQYF. The entire variable domain, with the rest obtained from reference TRBV9 and TRBJ2-7, is as follows: DSGVTQTPKHLITATGQRVTLRCSPRSGDLSVYWYQQSLDQGLQFLIQYYNGEERAKGNILERFSAQQFPDLHSELNLSSLELGDSALYFCASGSGYSYEQYFGPGTRLTVT.

The table lists this clone with a few counts. The chain is built from TRBV11-2 and TRBJ2-1, with 8 nucleotides matching TRBD2. V dropped 1 base and J dropped 2; count of bases not matched to a gene: 7. Looked up from germline, CDR1 is SGHAT and CDR2 is FQNNGV. The CDR3 consists of 17 residues. The CDR3 reads CASSLVSGSSPYNEQFF. The DNA for the CDR3 is TGTGCCAGCAGCTTAGTCAGCGGGAGTAGTCCCTACAATGAGCAGTTCTTC.

This clone was recorded only once. This chain uses TRBV28 with TRBJ1-4; 7 bases fit TRBD1. V was clipped by 5 bases and J by 6 bases; unmatched bases: 9. The CDR3 is made up of 15 amino acids. Germline V gene data show CDR1 as MDHEN and CDR2 as SYDVKM. CDR3 amino acids: CASSDPTGVHEKLFF. CDR3 in DNA: TGTGCCAGCAGTGATCCTACAGGGGTTCATGAAAAACTGTTTTTT. Combining the CDR3 with reference TRBV28 and TRBJ1-4 gives the whole variable domain DVKVTQSSRYLVKRTGEKVFLECVQDMDHENMFWYRQDPGLGLRLIYFSYDVKMKEKGDIPEGYSVSREKKERFSLILESASTNQTSMYLCASSDPTGVHEKLFFGSGTQLSVL.

DNA of the CDR3: TGCGCCAGCAGCCAAGATCTACTAGCTTTCTACGAGCAGTACTTC. Translating it yields CASSQDLLAFYEQYF. This sequence joins TRBV4-3 and TRBJ2-7, with D tentatively TRBD2 (6 bases). V lost 0 bases to trimming and J lost 3 bases, with 12 bases between them. The CDR3 length is 15 residues. CDR1 LGHNA and CDR2 YSLEER come from the germline V gene.

The V and J genes are TRBV18 and TRBJ2-1; D is unresolved. Germline values: CDR1 KGHSH, CDR2 LQKENI. The ends were cut back, 2 bases at V and 6 bases at J, with 8 bases in the middle. This CDR3 contains 13 residues. CDR3 DNA sequence: TGTGCCAGCTCACCAGGTCTGAGCAATGAGCAGTTCTTC. Translated, it gives CASSPGLSNEQFF.

The chain couples TRBV11-2 to TRBJ2-7; 9 bases line up with TRBD1. V dropped 5 bases and J dropped 3; count of bases not matched to a gene: 8. The CDR3 spans 15 residues. Germline V gives CDR1 SGHAT, CDR2 FQNNGV. The CDR3 is CASSPGQGLFYEQYF. CDR3 nucleotide sequence: TGTGCCAGCAGCCCGGGACAGGGTTTGTTCTACGAGCAGTACTTC.

This clone was counted a single time. This chain connects TRBV4-3 to TRBJ1-5, with D possibly TRBD1 on 5 matching bases. V lost 3 bases and J lost 6, with 15 bases in between. The germline CDR1 and CDR2 sequences are LGHNA and YSLEER. The CDR3 sequence is 15 residues long. CDR3 coding DNA: TGCGCCAGCAGCCACCGGCAGGGTACAGGTCAGCCCCAGCATTTT. This sequence encodes CASSHRQGTGQPQHF.